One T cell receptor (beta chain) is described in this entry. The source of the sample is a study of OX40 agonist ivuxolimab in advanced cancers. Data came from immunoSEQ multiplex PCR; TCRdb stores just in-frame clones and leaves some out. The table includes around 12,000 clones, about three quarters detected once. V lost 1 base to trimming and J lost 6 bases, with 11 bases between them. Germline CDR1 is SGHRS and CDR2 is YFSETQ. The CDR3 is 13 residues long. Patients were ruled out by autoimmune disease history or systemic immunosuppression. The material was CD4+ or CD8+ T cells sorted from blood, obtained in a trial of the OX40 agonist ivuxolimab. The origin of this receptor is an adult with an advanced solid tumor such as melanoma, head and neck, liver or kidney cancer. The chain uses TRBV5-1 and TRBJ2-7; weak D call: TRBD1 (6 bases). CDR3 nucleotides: TGCGCCAGCAGCTTGTTTACAGGGCGCGAGCAGTACTTC. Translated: CASSLFTGREQYF. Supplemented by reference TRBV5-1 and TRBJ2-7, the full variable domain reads KAGVTQTPRYLIKTRGQQVTLSCSPISGHRSVSWYQQTPGQGLQFLFEYFSETQRNKGNFPGRFSGRQFSNSRSEMNVSTLELGDSALYLCASSLFTGREQYFGPGTRLTVT.